A single sample gave rise to the 15 T cell receptor beta chains below, sequenced in a study of T cells expressing NK-cell markers. Following a re-call of the 5' RACE reads, TCRdb has one entry per CDR3 protein and lacks DNA. The data include almost 450,000 distinct CDR3 sequences; the top ten clones carry 7.3%. Sequencing was carried out using blood T cells: a sorted CD56 or NKG2C T cell subset, CD4+ or CD8+ T cells, or bulk PBMC T cells (not recorded which). All receptors derive from a woman aged 18 to 69 in good health.

The rearrangement joins TRBV30 to TRBJ2-3; as DNA is missing, the TRBD2 call by TCRdb cannot be tested. Looked up from germline, CDR1 is GTSNPN and CDR2 is SVGIG (reference sequence). This CDR3 is built from 16 residues. CDR3 loop: CAWSVREAAVTDTQYF.

The chain recombines TRBV5-1 with TRBJ2-7. This CDR3 has 14 amino acids. Germline CDR1 and CDR2: SGHRS and YFSETQ. CDR3 in amino acids: CASSLVQNAYEQYF.

The chain couples TRBV5-1 to TRBJ2-7; TCRdb returns TRBD2, unconfirmable since there is no DNA. CDR3 length: 16 residues. Germline CDR1 reads SGHRS; CDR2 reads YFSETQ. The CDR3 sequence is CASSPLLAGGSYEQYF.

The gene calls are TRBV20-1 and TRBJ2-1; absent DNA, TCRdb's TRBD2 call cannot be checked. Germline V lookup: CDR1 DFQATT, CDR2 SNEGSKA (reference sequence). The CDR3 covers 15 residues. Here the CDR3 reads CSAGPGLAGYNEQFF.

The gene calls are TRBV6-4 and TRBJ2-3; lacking DNA, the TRBD1 call made by TCRdb goes unchecked. The CDR3 consists of 15 residues. CDR1 and CDR2 from the germline V gene are MRHNA and SNTAGT. This chain's CDR3 is CASSDLPGGTDTQYF.

The V and J genes are TRBV12-3 or TRBV12-4 and TRBJ2-1. The CDR3 contains 11 residues. CDR3: CASNLGHEQFF.

The CDR3 here is CASSQGNDITHTGELFF. The V call is TRBV14, the J call TRBJ2-2. From germline, CDR1 is SGHDN and CDR2 FVKESK. The CDR3 runs to 17 residues.

The chain combines TRBV5-1 with TRBJ2-1. Germline V gene data show CDR1 as SGHRS and CDR2 as YFSETQ. The CDR3 contains 12 residues. CDR3 amino acids: CASSLPGRDQFF.

CDR3 region: CASSSLTGGPHNEQFF. This chain uses TRBV12-3 or TRBV12-4 with TRBJ2-1; checking the TCRdb D call of TRBD1 is not possible without DNA. This CDR3 spans 16 amino acids.

The gene calls are TRBV20-1 and TRBJ2-3. This CDR3 is built from 13 residues. Germline values: CDR1 DFQATT, CDR2 SNEGSKA (reference sequence). This CDR3 reads CSAPGRLLDTQYF.

V and J are TRBV7-2 and TRBJ2-2; the TRBD1 assignment by TCRdb is unverifiable without DNA. The germline gives CDR1 SGHTA, CDR2 FQGNSA. The CDR3 is 15 residues long. This CDR3 reads CASSPGTGLGGELFF.

V usage is TRBV4-3 and J usage is TRBJ2-5. The CDR3 consists of 15 residues. In germline, CDR1 is LGHNA, CDR2 YSLEER. CDR3 region: CASSQDLMTWETQYF.

The chain recombines TRBV6-5 with TRBJ1-5; TCRdb gives TRBD1 as the D gene, but with no DNA this cannot be confirmed. This CDR3 spans 16 amino acids. CDR1 and CDR2 (germline): MNHEY, SVGAGI. Here the CDR3 reads CASSYGPVDSNQPQHF.

The chain recombines TRBV10-3 with TRBJ1-6; TCRdb selects TRBD1, and the lack of DNA leaves this call unchecked. Germline V gene data show CDR1 as ENHRY and CDR2 as SYGVKD. The CDR3 contains 14 residues. The CDR3 loop is CAISEGQGQSPLHF.

CDR3 residues: CSVVIRDRGYNEQFF. V is TRBV29-1 and J is TRBJ2-1; TCRdb reports TRBD1, a call that lacks DNA to check it against. The germline V gene encodes CDR1 SQVTM and CDR2 ANQGSEA. The length of the CDR3 is 15 residues.